This is a list of T cell receptor beta chains from one sample in a study of blood T cell repertoires in COVID-19. This table comes from immunoSEQ multiplex PCR, and its TCRdb copy is limited to in-frame clones, with some not included. The sample has more than 250,000 clones, more than 75% seen once. Sample: peripheral blood. These receptors all stem from a man between 45 and 60 years old with active or convalescent COVID-19. Both conserved end residues are part of each CDR3. D genes are given only for firm matches.

.	TRBV5-4	TRBJ1-4	15	CASSLSPGSGEKLFF
TRBD1	TRBV10-3	TRBJ1-5	13	CAIRDRADQPQHF
TRBD1	TRBV7-9	TRBJ1-2	14	CASSLNQGARGYTF
.	TRBV15	TRBJ2-1	15	CATSRAPGINNEQFF
.	TRBV14	TRBJ1-2	16	CASSQEVRGSSYGYTF
.	TRBV7-3	TRBJ1-1	17	CASSPWPASGLDTEAFF
.	TRBV2	TRBJ2-3	11	CASTYTDTQYF
.	TRBV18	TRBJ2-5	13	CASSPGQGETQYF
.	TRBV28	TRBJ2-7	18	CASSSGRLRQDTIYEQYF
.	TRBV5-6	TRBJ1-2	16	CASINREPPVDYGYTF
.	TRBV19	TRBJ1-5	12	CASSEGLQPQHF
.	TRBV29-1	TRBJ2-5	13	CSVIKGAGETQYF
.	TRBV28	TRBJ1-5	15	CASSPRGVSNQPQHF
.	TRBV30	TRBJ2-3	14	CAWRPGTPQGTQYF
.	TRBV7-2	TRBJ1-1	15	CASSLEQASNTEAFF
TRBD1	TRBV10-1	TRBJ2-1	14	CASSRDRADNEQFF
TRBD1	TRBV19	TRBJ1-5	13	CASSRDRSQPQHF
.	TRBV4-3	TRBJ2-1	16	CASSHLGGPNYNEQFF
TRBD1	TRBV28	TRBJ1-4	14	CASISGTGAEKLFF
TRBD2	TRBV2	TRBJ2-1	15	CASSLGLAGLNEQFF
TRBD1	TRBV7-9	TRBJ1-3	16	CASSYGQGLSGNTIYF
.	TRBV30	TRBJ1-1	14	CAWSKAYRNTEAFF
.	TRBV5-1	TRBJ1-1	12	CASSYLGGRAFF
.	TRBV2	TRBJ2-1	14	CASSGGIGIIEQFF
.	TRBV10-3	TRBJ1-5	14	CAISESAGAPPQHF
.	TRBV5-1	TRBJ2-2	15	CASSLGVANTGELFF
TRBD1	TRBV2	TRBJ1-2	14	CASTTLQGTYGYTF
.	TRBV21-1	TRBJ1-4	17	CASSINRAGGSDEKLFF
.	TRBV2	TRBJ1-1	15	CASSVRQIMNTEAFF
.	TRBV6-6	TRBJ1-6	14	CASSPPRGNSPLHF
TRBD2	TRBV4-2	TRBJ2-3	21	CASSQERLAGGLGRPTDTQYF
TRBD1	TRBV5-8	TRBJ2-2	16	CASRPRGQGKTGELFF
.	TRBV2	TRBJ2-1	13	CASSPFLRDEQFF
.	TRBV29-1	TRBJ2-6	14	CSVGTGSGANVLTF
.	TRBV5-1	TRBJ1-6	13	CASSDGEHSPLHF
.	TRBV11-2	TRBJ1-3	14	CASRRNAAGNTIYF
TRBD1	TRBV9	TRBJ2-1	14	CASAGQGNYNEQFF
.	TRBV27	TRBJ1-1	15	CASSLDSLGGTEAFF
TRBD2	TRBV7-2	TRBJ2-7	14	CASTGGGFSYEQYF
TRBD1	TRBV19	TRBJ1-4	14	CASSRGGSNEKLFF
TRBD1	TRBV5-4	TRBJ1-2	15	CASSLAGTGAYGYTF
TRBD1	TRBV28	TRBJ2-7	16	CASSLGSGGGLYEQYF
.	TRBV5-1	TRBJ1-2	14	CASTREEPLYGYTF
TRBD1	TRBV27	TRBJ2-3	14	CASTGTGGADTQYF
TRBD1	TRBV28	TRBJ1-3	17	CASSLSSGTGVRNTIYF
TRBD1	TRBV30	TRBJ1-4	15	CAWRRSGQGAEKLFF
TRBD1	TRBV13	TRBJ2-5	14	CASSRGQGRETQYF
TRBD2	TRBV4-3	TRBJ2-5	14	CASSQDNSGETQYF
.	TRBV5-6	TRBJ2-7	15	CASSLGPSGDYEQYF
TRBD2	TRBV2	TRBJ2-2	15	CASNLAGGSTGELFF
TRBD1	TRBV5-5	TRBJ1-2	15	CASSLAGTADYGYTF
TRBD1	TRBV2	TRBJ1-2	13	CASRDRLGYGYTF
TRBD1	TRBV6-2/TRBV6-3	TRBJ1-4	15	CASSTARQGNEKLFF
.	TRBV10-3	TRBJ2-7	12	CAISRDSYEQYF